This TCR beta chain comes out of a study of Tregs in tolerant kidney transplant recipients. Study-level findings and limits: Few patients were studied, so findings need validation in larger groups. In tolerant patients, donor-specific Tregs outgrew total Tregs, suggesting antigen-driven expansion.

The CDR3 has 12 amino acids. Trimming took off 9 bases at V and 3 bases at J, with 9 bases between the two ends. Germline loops: CDR1 MDHEN, CDR2 SYDVKM. Sequenced by immunoSEQ multiplex PCR; TCRdb stores in-frame clones only, minus some. There are approximately 60,000 clones in the sample; approximately 87% occur only once, and under 4.5% lies in the top ten. The nonmyeloablative bone marrow transplants came from related graft donors, with transient mixed chimerism. Thawed PBMCs were FACS-sorted into unstimulated CD4+CD25+CD127- regulatory T cells, CD4+CD25- non-regulatory cells, CD4 and CD8 cells. Note on this clone: Its cognate antigen is unknown.

The sequence was collected from a human patient who received a combined kidney and bone marrow transplant. Some T cells may trace back to the graft donor. V usage is TRBV28 and J usage is TRBJ1-5; D uncertain. The sequencing used CD4+ T cells from blood (PBMCs), collected 6 months after the transplant. The CDR3 DNA is TGTGCCAGTTCGGTCGTCAATCAGCCCCAGCATTTT. It encodes CASSVVNQPQHF. Looking up the rest from reference TRBV28 and TRBJ1-5 gives the full variable domain: DVKVTQSSRYLVKRTGEKVFLECVQDMDHENMFWYRQDPGLGLRLIYFSYDVKMKEKGDIPEGYSVSREKKERFSLILESASTNQTSMYLCASSVVNQPQHFGDGTRLSIL.